Presented here are 27 T cell receptor beta chains from one specimen sequenced in a study of blood T cells in healthy people across ages (dated by TCRdb to the mid-2010s). Library creation used 5' RACE. A second roughly 6 to 11 cycle PCR used a sample-barcoded 5' primer and a J-beta primer mix. TCRdb took the public reads, trimmed them with fastp at Q25, ran MiXCR for clone calling and kept in-frame beta chains. One record per CDR3 amino acid sequence lists the most common genes and DNA. This sample gives 1.8 million or so distinct CDR3 sequences in total; roughly two fifths of them show up just once. The ten largest clones add up to 23% of the sample. Sequenced material: blood. The receptors come from a human donor in good health.

V is TRBV7-3 and J is TRBJ1-2; TRBD1 might be the D (5 bases). Germline loops: CDR1 SGHTA, CDR2 FQGTGA. The CDR3 is 14 residues long. V lost 2 bases, J lost 8 bases, and 15 bases lay in between. CDR3 amino acids: CASSLGLRDGGYTF. CDR3 DNA: TGTGCCAGCAGCTTAGGGTTGCGGGACGGGGGCTACACCTTC.

V and J are TRBV6-5 and TRBJ1-2; D uncertain. Between the trimmed V and J ends, which lost 7 bases and 2 bases, there was a span of 20 bases. This CDR3 contains 16 residues. Germline CDR1 reads MNHEY; CDR2 reads SVGAGI. CDR3 DNA: TGTGCCAGCACCACCATAAGACAAGACGACAACTATGGCTACACCTTC. Its protein product is CASTTIRQDDNYGYTF.

This clonotype has only a few counts. V gene TRBV10-3 combines with J gene TRBJ2-1; D unclear. The CDR3 totals 13 residues. Trimming stripped 4 bases from V and 8 bases from J, with 12 bases between. The germline CDR1 and CDR2 sequences are ENHRY and SYGVKD. CDR3 amino acids: CAISVDLMDEQFF. The CDR3 nucleotides are TGTGCCATCAGTGTGGACCTCATGGATGAGCAGTTCTTC.

This clonotype was found a few times. V gene TRBV15 combines with J gene TRBJ2-1, with TRBD2 identical over 11 bases. From germline, CDR1 is LNHNV and CDR2 YYDKDF (reference sequence). This CDR3 is 16 amino acids long. The V segment lost 1 base and the J segment 4 bases; nucleotides outside the gene matches: 3. The CDR3 DNA reads TGTGCCACCAGCAGAGCCTGGACTAGCGGGTACAATGAGCAGTTCTTC. The encoded protein is CATSRAWTSGYNEQFF.

Regarding this clonotype: The junction departs from the called germline gene at one end, perhaps through a read error. The genes are TRBV20-1 and TRBJ1-4; D remains ambiguous. Germline V gene sequence: CDR1 DFQATT, CDR2 SNEGSKA (reference sequence). This CDR3 is built from 12 residues. This CDR3 is CSARDPKEKRFF. CDR3 sequence (DNA): TGCAGTGCTAGAGATCCGAAAGAAAAACGGTTTTTT.

This clonotype was seen only a few times. The chain employs TRBV5-1 and TRBJ2-1; TRBD2 agrees at 9 bases. Trimming cost V 4 bases and J 3 bases; bases outside gene matches: 8. Germline CDR1 is SGHRS and CDR2 is YFSETQ. The length of the CDR3 is 16 residues. CDR3 sequence (DNA): TGCGCCAGCAGCCCGAGACTAGCGGACTTCTACAATGAGCAGTTCTTC. Amino acids: CASSPRLADFYNEQFF.

This clonotype was seen only a few times. This sequence joins TRBV7-9 and TRBJ2-2; 10 bases map to TRBD2. V shed 5 bases, J shed 7 bases, and the junction held 10 bases outside the gene matches. This CDR3 comprises 16 residues. Germline CDR1 SEHNR, CDR2 FQNEAQ (reference sequence). CDR3 in amino acids: CASSASGGAFGGELFF. Written as DNA, the CDR3 is TGTGCCAGCAGCGCAAGCGGGGGGGCTTTCGGCGGGGAGCTGTTTTTT.

This clonotype was detected only a few times. J is TRBJ1-5 and V is TRBV6-1; 7 positions agree with TRBD1. Trimming cost V 2 bases and J 3 bases; bases outside gene matches: 10. Germline V gene sequence: CDR1 MNHNS, CDR2 SASEGT. The CDR3 totals 17 residues. For the CDR3, the DNA is TGTGCCAGCAGTGAATTCGAGACAGGGAGTTCCAATCAGCCCCAGCATTTT. Translation gives CASSEFETGSSNQPQHF.

This clonotype was seen a handful of times. CDR3: CASSFGTGITDTQYF. CDR3 coding DNA: TGTGCCAGCAGTTTTGGGACAGGTATCACAGATACGCAGTATTTT. This chain uses TRBV27 with TRBJ2-3; 8 positions agree with TRBD1. CDR3 length equals 15 residues. V was pared by 3 bases and J by 2 bases, with 4 bases of the junction left unmatched. CDR1 is MNHEY, CDR2 SMNVEV, per germline (reference sequence).

V is TRBV4-1 and J is TRBJ1-2, with a possible D match to TRBD1 (6 bases). The germline CDR1 and CDR2 sequences are MGHRA and YSYEKL. The CDR3 runs to 16 residues. The germline V and J ends were trimmed by 0 bases and 7 bases, with 18 bases remaining between them. CDR3 in DNA: TGCGCCAGCAGCCAAGAGAGGACGGGGGCGTTAGGTGGCTACACCTTC. Translation gives CASSQERTGALGGYTF.

The rearrangement joins TRBV20-1 to TRBJ2-3; perhaps TRBD2 as D (5 bases). This CDR3 is 16 amino acids long. Deletions cut 6 bases from V and 1 base from J, with 20 bases between. Germline V lookup: CDR1 DFQATT, CDR2 SNEGSKA (reference sequence). The CDR3 DNA reads TGCAGTGCACCGACTCTTGAGAGGGCCCGCACAGATACGCAGTATTTT. Translated, it gives CSAPTLERARTDTQYF.

This clonotype was seen a handful of times. A read error may be the cause here, since a much bigger clone is one base away. The chain is built from TRBV9 and TRBJ2-3; D remains unclear. V lost 0 bases and J 5 bases, leaving 1 base between the germline ends. This CDR3 is built from 11 residues. Germline V gene lookup returns CDR1 SGDLS and CDR2 YYNGEE. CDR3 region: CASSVVDTQYF. The CDR3 coding sequence is TGTGCCAGCAGCGTAGTAGATACGCAGTATTTT.

This clonotype was observed a few times. The chain combines TRBV6-1 with TRBJ2-6; 8 nucleotides line up with TRBD1. This CDR3 is built from 18 residues. Germline V gene data show CDR1 as MNHNS and CDR2 as SASEGT. The junction had 10 bases not matched to a gene; V was cut back by 6 bases and J by 0 bases. CDR3 nucleotide sequence: TGTGCCAGCAGCAGCCGGGACAGGCGATACTCTGGGGCCAACGTCCTGACTTTC. Encoded protein: CASSSRDRRYSGANVLTF.

This clonotype was seen a single time. This chain links TRBV27 with TRBJ2-2; D tentatively fits TRBD1 or TRBD2 (5 bases each). The V end lost 6 bases, the J end lost 4 bases, and 12 bases lay between the germline ends. This CDR3 has 14 amino acids. Looked up from germline, CDR1 is MNHEY and CDR2 is SMNVEV (reference sequence). The CDR3 here is CASRIGAGTGELFF. In DNA form, the CDR3 reads TGTGCCAGCAGGATTGGGGCGGGCACCGGGGAGCTGTTTTTT.

This clonotype occurred a few times. The genes are TRBV25-1 and TRBJ2-7; D gene uncertain. Germline lookup yields CDR1 MGHDK and CDR2 SYGVNS. Trimming removed 1 base from V and 2 bases from J, with 12 bases in between. CDR3 size: 15 residues. The CDR3 DNA reads TGTGCCAGCAGTGAATCGCAGGTCGGAGCCTACGAGCAGTACTTC. Amino acid sequence: CASSESQVGAYEQYF.

The chain joins TRBV7-2 to TRBJ2-5; 9 bases are a match to TRBD2. The CDR3 is 17 amino acids. The V segment lost 1 base and the J segment 4 bases; nucleotides outside the gene matches: 10. Looked up from germline, CDR1 is SGHTA and CDR2 is FQGNSA. CDR3 residues: CASSLGVGGGAGETQYF. CDR3 DNA: TGTGCCAGCAGCTTAGGGGTTGGCGGGGGGGCCGGAGAGACCCAGTACTTC.

This rearrangement joins TRBV20-1 to TRBJ1-2; TRBD1 matches 8 bases. Germline loops: CDR1 DFQATT, CDR2 SNEGSKA (reference sequence). The CDR3 length is 14 residues. V shed 3 bases, J shed 2 bases, and the junction held 5 bases outside the gene matches. CDR3 loop: CSARVDRENYGYTF. The CDR3 DNA reads as TGCAGTGCTAGGGTGGACAGGGAAAACTATGGCTACACCTTC.

The V call is TRBV9, the J call TRBJ2-5; possibly TRBD2 for D (7 bases). Deletions cut 3 bases from V and 5 bases from J, with 11 bases between. The CDR3 is made up of 13 amino acids. CDR1 SGDLS and CDR2 YYNGEE come from the germline V gene. CDR3 DNA sequence: TGTGCCAGCAGCGGGGGGGGCGACGAGACCCAGTACTTC. It codes for CASSGGGDETQYF. Full variable domain (remainder filled in from reference TRBV9 and TRBJ2-5): DSGVTQTPKHLITATGQRVTLRCSPRSGDLSVYWYQQSLDQGLQFLIQYYNGEERAKGNILERFSAQQFPDLHSELNLSSLELGDSALYFCASSGGGDETQYFGPGTRLLVL.

The V call is TRBV6-5, the J call TRBJ2-4; D is possibly TRBD1 or TRBD2 (5 bases each). The CDR3 loop spans 17 amino acids. Germline values: CDR1 MNHEY, CDR2 SVGAGI. Trimming removed 5 bases at V and 0 bases at J, with 17 bases between. In nucleotides, the CDR3 is TGTGCCAGCAGTCCTAGGTGGGGGAATCTAGCCAAAAACATTCAGTACTTC. This codes for CASSPRWGNLAKNIQYF.

This clonotype has only a few counts. The V and J genes are TRBV7-6 and TRBJ2-7, with 15 bases lining up with TRBD2. The J segment lost 2 bases and the V segment lost 6 bases, leaving 17 bases of the junction unmatched. Germline assignment: CDR1 SGHVS and CDR2 FNYEAQ. The CDR3 has 20 residues. The CDR3 loop is CASSSPTGTSGGLNPYEQYF. The DNA for the CDR3 is TGTGCCAGCAGTTCCCCCACGGGGACTAGCGGGGGGTTAAATCCCTACGAGCAGTACTTC.

The chain carries TRBV4-3 and TRBJ1-2, with TRBD1 matching over 7 bases. The CDR3 runs 16 residues. Germline lookup yields CDR1 LGHNA and CDR2 YSLEER. V shed 0 bases, J shed 4 bases, and the junction held 8 bases outside the gene matches. The CDR3 reads CASSQDWTGNGYGYTF. The CDR3 region has the DNA TGCGCCAGCAGCCAAGATTGGACAGGAAACGGCTATGGCTACACCTTC.

This clonotype appeared a few times. The rearrangement joins TRBV18 to TRBJ2-7; 9 bases are a match to TRBD1. J lost 3 bases, V lost 6 bases, and 9 bases had no gene match. The germline V gene has CDR1 KGHSH and CDR2 LQKENI. This CDR3 has 15 amino acids. This CDR3 reads CASSASTGGYYEQYF. CDR3 in DNA: TGTGCCAGCTCCGCATCGACAGGGGGTTACTACGAGCAGTACTTC.

V usage is TRBV7-9 and J usage is TRBJ1-2; 7 bases line up with TRBD1. Germline CDR1 is SEHNR and CDR2 is FQNEAQ (reference sequence). The CDR3 length is 11 residues. The ends lost 8 bases at V and 5 bases at J; junction bases unmatched: 2. The CDR3 loop is CASGGQYGYTF. CDR3 DNA: TGTGCCAGCGGGGGACAGTATGGCTACACCTTC.

This clonotype was picked up a small number of times. This chain connects TRBV11-3 to TRBJ1-5; 8 nucleotides agree with TRBD1. Germline-derived CDR1 and CDR2 are SGHNT and YENEEA. This CDR3 region has 15 residues. With V trimmed by 2 bases and J by 6 bases, 6 bases remained unmatched. The CDR3 loop reads CASSLPRGLVQPQHF. CDR3 coding DNA: TGTGCCAGCAGCTTACCCAGGGGGCTAGTTCAGCCCCAGCATTTT.

This clonotype turned up a few times. This chain joins TRBV12-3 or TRBV12-4 and TRBJ1-1; 7 bases map to TRBD1. The CDR3 has 12 residues. V gave up 5 bases and J gave up 8 bases; unmatched junction bases: 5. The CDR3 protein is CASSTGTDEAFF. The CDR3 DNA reads as TGTGCCAGCAGTACCGGGACAGACGAAGCTTTCTTT.

The rearrangement uses TRBV20-1 and TRBJ1-4; D not certain. There are 13 residues in the CDR3. Trimming pared 4 bases from V and 0 bases from J, leaving 6 bases between. Germline V gene lookup returns CDR1 DFQATT and CDR2 SNEGSKA (reference sequence). CDR3 region: CSANVATNEKLFF. CDR3 nucleotides: TGCAGTGCTAACGTGGCAACTAATGAAAAACTGTTTTTT.

The chain joins TRBV5-1 to TRBJ2-1; 9 positions agree with TRBD2. The germline CDR1 and CDR2 sequences are SGHRS and YFSETQ. The CDR3 extends over 15 amino acids. The V and J ends lost 1 base and 10 bases, in that order; junction bases with no gene match: 9. As DNA, the CDR3 is TGCGCCAGCAGCTTGTTAGCGGGGGTCCCCAAAGAGCAGTTCTTC. It codes for CASSLLAGVPKEQFF.